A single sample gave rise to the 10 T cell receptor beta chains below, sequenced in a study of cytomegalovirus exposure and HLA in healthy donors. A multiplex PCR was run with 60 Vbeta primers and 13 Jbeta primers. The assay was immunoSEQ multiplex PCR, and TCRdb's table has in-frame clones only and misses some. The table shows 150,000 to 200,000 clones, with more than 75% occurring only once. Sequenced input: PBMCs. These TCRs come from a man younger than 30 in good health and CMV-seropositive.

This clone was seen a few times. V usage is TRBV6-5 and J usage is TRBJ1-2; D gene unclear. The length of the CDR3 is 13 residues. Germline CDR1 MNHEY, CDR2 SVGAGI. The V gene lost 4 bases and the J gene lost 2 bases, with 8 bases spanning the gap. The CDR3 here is CASSSDSNYGYTF. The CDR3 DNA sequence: TGTGCCAGCAGTTCTGACTCCAACTATGGCTACACCTTC.

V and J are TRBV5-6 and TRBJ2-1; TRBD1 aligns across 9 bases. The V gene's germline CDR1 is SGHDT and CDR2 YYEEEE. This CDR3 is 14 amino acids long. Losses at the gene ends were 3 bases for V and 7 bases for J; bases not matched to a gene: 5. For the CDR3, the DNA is TGTGCCAGCAGCTACGGGACAGGGTTAAATGAGCAGTTCTTC. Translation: CASSYGTGLNEQFF.

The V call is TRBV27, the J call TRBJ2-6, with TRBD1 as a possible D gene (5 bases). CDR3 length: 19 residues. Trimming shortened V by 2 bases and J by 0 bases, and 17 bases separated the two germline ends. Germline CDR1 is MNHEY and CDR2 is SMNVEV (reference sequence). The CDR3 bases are TGTGCCAGCAGTTTACTGGCAGGGCAATTCATCTCTGGGGCCAACGTCCTGACTTTC. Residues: CASSLLAGQFISGANVLTF.

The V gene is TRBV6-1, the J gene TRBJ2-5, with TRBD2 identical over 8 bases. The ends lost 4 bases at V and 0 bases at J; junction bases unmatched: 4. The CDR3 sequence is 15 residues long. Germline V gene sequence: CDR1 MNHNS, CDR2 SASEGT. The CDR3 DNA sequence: TGTGCCAGCAGTGGGGTAGCGGGGTACCAAGAGACCCAGTACTTC. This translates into CASSGVAGYQETQYF.

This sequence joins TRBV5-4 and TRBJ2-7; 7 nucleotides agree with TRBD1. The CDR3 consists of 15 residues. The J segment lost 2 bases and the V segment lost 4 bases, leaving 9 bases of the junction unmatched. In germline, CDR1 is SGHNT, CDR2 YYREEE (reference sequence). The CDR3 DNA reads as TGTGCCAGCAGCCCTGTTCAAACAGGGGCCTACGAGCAGTACTTC. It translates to CASSPVQTGAYEQYF.

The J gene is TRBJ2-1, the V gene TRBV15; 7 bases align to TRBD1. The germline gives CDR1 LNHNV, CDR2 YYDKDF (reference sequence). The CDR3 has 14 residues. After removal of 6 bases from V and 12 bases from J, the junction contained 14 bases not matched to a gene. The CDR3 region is CATRGSGATGAQFF. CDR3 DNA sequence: TGTGCCACCAGGGGGAGTGGCGCTACAGGGGCGCAGTTCTTC.

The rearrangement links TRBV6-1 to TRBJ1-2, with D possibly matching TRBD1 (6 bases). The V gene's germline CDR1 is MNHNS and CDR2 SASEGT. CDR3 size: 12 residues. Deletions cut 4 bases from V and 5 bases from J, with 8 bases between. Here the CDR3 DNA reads TGTGCCAGCAGTGTTCAGGGGTATGGCTACACCTTC. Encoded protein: CASSVQGYGYTF.

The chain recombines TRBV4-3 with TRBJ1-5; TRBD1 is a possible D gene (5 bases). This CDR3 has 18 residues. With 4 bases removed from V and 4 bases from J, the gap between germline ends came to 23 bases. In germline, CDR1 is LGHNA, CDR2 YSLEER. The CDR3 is CASSRGGPGPAYNQPQHF. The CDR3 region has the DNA TGCGCCAGCAGCCGGGGGGGACCCGGGCCGGCCTATAATCAGCCCCAGCATTTT.

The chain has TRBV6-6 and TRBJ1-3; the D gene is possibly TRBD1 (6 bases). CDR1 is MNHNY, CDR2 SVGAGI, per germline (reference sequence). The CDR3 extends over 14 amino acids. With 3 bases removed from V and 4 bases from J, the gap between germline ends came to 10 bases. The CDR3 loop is CASSYQGGGNTIYF. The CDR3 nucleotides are TGTGCCAGCAGTTATCAAGGGGGAGGAAACACCATATATTTT.

This CDR3 is CASRPGQGNEKLFF. The DNA for the CDR3 is TGTGCCAGCAGACCGGGACAGGGTAATGAAAAACTGTTTTTT. The chain recombines TRBV6-1 with TRBJ1-4; TRBD1 matches 9 bases. With 6 bases clipped from V and 4 bases from J, the junction kept 3 bases outside the gene matches. This CDR3 comprises 14 residues. Germline V gene lookup returns CDR1 MNHNS and CDR2 SASEGT.